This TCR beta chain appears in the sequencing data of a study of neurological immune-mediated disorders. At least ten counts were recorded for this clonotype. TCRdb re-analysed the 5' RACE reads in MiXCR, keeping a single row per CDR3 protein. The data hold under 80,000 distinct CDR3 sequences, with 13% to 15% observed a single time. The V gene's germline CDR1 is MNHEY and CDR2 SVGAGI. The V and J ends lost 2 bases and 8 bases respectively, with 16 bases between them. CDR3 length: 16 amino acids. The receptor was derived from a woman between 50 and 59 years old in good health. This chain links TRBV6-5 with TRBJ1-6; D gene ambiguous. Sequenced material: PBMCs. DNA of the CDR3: TGTGCCAGCAGTTACCCCCAACGGCCCCCGTATTCACCCCTCCACTTT. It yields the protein CASSYPQRPPYSPLHF.